This TCR beta chain appears in the sequencing data of a study of T cells in women clearing cervical HPV infection. Study-level results: Unknown T-cell numbers per sample may underlie the richness differences.

Some clones are missing from TCRdb's copy, which holds only in-frame ones; the method was immunoSEQ multiplex PCR. This listing includes 30,000 to 45,000 clones. Concerning this clone itself: Its matching antigen is unknown. The read terminates 3 residues before the CDR3 end, so the remaining end is supplied by the germline J gene.

Between the trimmed V and J ends, which lost 6 bases and 6 bases, there was a span of 20 bases. Germline loops: CDR1 DFQATT, CDR2 SNEGSKA (reference sequence). This CDR3 spans 14 amino acids. This sequence was found in a woman between 18 and 70 years old with a cervical HPV16 infection that either progressed to CIN3+ or cleared (not recorded which). Sequencing input: blood buffy coat. V and J are TRBV20-1 and TRBJ1-1; TRBD1 is a possible D gene (5 bases). The sequenced part of the CDR3 DNA is TGCAGTGCCCAACCCCGGACGCCGGGGGCTGAA. The encoded protein is CSAQPRTPGAE. The CDR3, in full, reads CSAQPRTPGAEAFF.